This is a list of T cell receptor beta chains from one sample in a study of blood T cell repertoires in COVID-19. Sequencing used immunoSEQ multiplex PCR; TCRdb keeps in-frame clones, though not all of them. The table includes 85,000 to 100,000 clones, around 88% detected once. What was sequenced was peripheral blood. All receptors come from a middle-aged man with COVID-19, enrolled during active disease. The CDR3 runs from the conserved cysteine through the conserved F or W. Fields, in order: clone size, J gene, D gene, CDR3 length, V gene, CDR3 DNA, CDR3 protein. D genes are given only for firm matches. Size tells how often a clone was seen (once, few, many) or the class of an expanded clone, and some rows leave it out.

NA TRBJ2-7 TRBD1 13 TRBV7-2 TGTGCCAGCAGCCCGGACAGGGGCTACGAGCAGTACTTC CASSPDRGYEQYF
NA TRBJ1-3 NA 15 TRBV10-2 TGCGCCAGCAGAACAGGGTACTTGTCTGGAAACACCATATATTTT CASRTGYLSGNTIYF
NA TRBJ2-6 NA 15 TRBV5-1 TGCGCCAGCAGCAACACAGACTCTGGGGCCAACGTCCTGACTTTC CASSNTDSGANVLTF
NA TRBJ2-7 NA 14 TRBV5-1 TGCGCCAGCAGCCTCCGGAGTTCCCGGTACGAGCAGTACTTC CASSLRSSRYEQYF
NA TRBJ1-1 NA 14 TRBV12-5 TGTGCTAGTGGTTTGTACAGGGAGGGCACTGAAGCTTTCTTT CASGLYREGTEAFF
NA TRBJ2-5 TRBD1 15 TRBV11-2 TGTGCCAGCAGCCCTTGGACAGGGGGCTTGGAGACCCAGTACTTC CASSPWTGGLETQYF
NA TRBJ1-2 NA 13 TRBV14 TGTGCCAGCAGCCCAACAGGGCCCAGTGGCTACACCTTC CASSPTGPSGYTF
NA TRBJ1-2 NA 14 TRBV9 TGTGCCAGCAGCGTAGAAGCCGTAAGGGGAGGCTACACCTTC CASSVEAVRGGYTF
medium-sized TRBJ2-7 TRBD1 14 TRBV7-2 TGTGCCAGCAGCACCGCGACAGGGAACGACGAGCAGTACTTC CASSTATGNDEQYF
NA TRBJ1-6 TRBD1 14 TRBV27 TGTGCCAGCAGTCCGGGACAGGGTACTTCACCCCTCCACTTT CASSPGQGTSPLHF
NA TRBJ1-6 NA 15 TRBV6-1 TGTGCCAGCAGTGAATTTATCCGGGGAAATTCACCCCTCCACTTT CASSEFIRGNSPLHF
NA TRBJ2-7 TRBD1 14 TRBV6-6 TGTGCCAGCAGTTACCCGGGGACAGGGGGCGAGCAGTACTTC CASSYPGTGGEQYF
NA TRBJ1-2 NA 14 TRBV11-2 TGTGCCAGCAGCAGCATACGGTTTAACTATGGCTACACCTTC CASSSIRFNYGYTF
NA TRBJ2-3 TRBD1 15 TRBV6-6 TGTGCCAGCAGTCCTATGACAGGGGGCGCAGATACGCAGTATTTT CASSPMTGGADTQYF
NA TRBJ1-1 TRBD1 17 TRBV14 TGTGCCAGCAGCCACCCCGGGACAGGGGCGACAAGCACTGAAGCTTTCTTT CASSHPGTGATSTEAFF
NA TRBJ1-4 NA 13 TRBV10-2 TGCGCCAGCAGCCCCCAGGTCCCTGAAAAACTGTTTTTT CASSPQVPEKLFF
NA TRBJ2-5 TRBD2 15 TRBV6-1 TGTGCCAGCAGTGACCTAGCGGGGGGCTTAGAGACCCAGTACTTC CASSDLAGGLETQYF
NA TRBJ1-2 TRBD1 18 TRBV23-1 TGCGCCAGCAGTCAATCCCCCTCCCGGGACAGGACCTTGTATGGCTACACCTTC CASSQSPSRDRTLYGYTF
once TRBJ2-7 NA 16 TRBV3-1/TRBV3-2 TGTGCCAGCAGCCCTCAACCGTTGGGGAGGGGGTACGAGCAGTACTTC CASSPQPLGRGYEQYF
NA TRBJ1-2 NA 18 TRBV2 TGTGCCAGCAGTGAAATTGGGAACAGCAACTATAGGGGCTATGGCTACACCTTC CASSEIGNSNYRGYGYTF
NA TRBJ2-7 NA 14 TRBV5-1 TGCGCCAGCAGTATTACAGGGCCCCCTCGCGAGCAGTACTTC CASSITGPPREQYF
NA TRBJ1-1 TRBD1 17 TRBV3-1/TRBV3-2 TGTGCCAGCAAACCCTCGGGGGGACAGGGTACGAACACTGAAGCTTTCTTT CASKPSGGQGTNTEAFF
NA TRBJ2-1 TRBD2 16 TRBV3-1/TRBV3-2 TGTGCCAGCAGCCAAGATCGAGCTAGCGGGGGGCCAGAGCAGTTCTTC CASSQDRASGGPEQFF
NA TRBJ1-5 NA 14 TRBV28 TGTGCCAGCAGTTTAGGGGGGATTGGTCAGCCCCAGCATTTT CASSLGGIGQPQHF
NA TRBJ2-7 NA 17 TRBV27 TGTGCCAGCAGTTCGCCCCACGGACAGTCAAGCTCCTACGAGCAGTACTTC CASSSPHGQSSSYEQYF
NA TRBJ2-2 NA 15 TRBV9 TGTGCCAGCAGCGTAGTCGGGGGAAACACCGGGGAGCTGTTTTTT CASSVVGGNTGELFF
NA TRBJ2-3 TRBD2 15 TRBV5-4 TGTGCCAGCAGACAAAGCGGGGGGGCGTCAGATACGCAGTATTTT CASRQSGGASDTQYF
NA TRBJ1-4 NA 22 TRBV7-6 TGTGCCAGCAGCTTAGCTTGGAAACCGGGAGCTGGCCTCGGGGCAACTAATGAAAAACTGTTTTTT CASSLAWKPGAGLGATNEKLFF
NA TRBJ2-7 TRBD1 12 TRBV5-1 TGCGCCAGCAGCGCCGGACAGGGTAGGCAGTACTTC CASSAGQGRQYF
NA TRBJ2-1 TRBD2 15 TRBV7-2 TGTGCCAGCAGCCCAGAATCGGGACTAGCATATGAGCAGTTCTTC CASSPESGLAYEQFF
NA TRBJ2-5 NA 15 TRBV3-1/TRBV3-2 TGTGCCAGCAGACGTAGTGGGGGCTGGGGGGAGACCCAGTACTTC CASRRSGGWGETQYF
NA TRBJ2-5 NA 14 TRBV24-1 TGTGCCACCAGTGATCCCCGTATTGAAGAGACCCAGTACTTC CATSDPRIEETQYF
NA TRBJ2-2 NA 16 TRBV7-9 TGTGCCAGCAGCTTAGAGCCAGCGGAGAACACCGGGGAGCTGTTTTTT CASSLEPAENTGELFF
NA TRBJ2-1 TRBD2 17 TRBV4-1 TGCGCCAGCAGCCACCGACTAGCCCAGAGCTCCTACAATGAGCAGTTCTTC CASSHRLAQSSYNEQFF
NA TRBJ1-4 NA 15 TRBV6-5 TGTGCCAGCAGTTACTCCACTTTAACTAATGAAAAACTGTTTTTT CASSYSTLTNEKLFF
NA TRBJ2-1 NA 12 TRBV29-1 TGCAGCGTTGGTCGTAACTACAATGAGCAGTTCTTC CSVGRNYNEQFF
NA TRBJ2-2 NA 14 TRBV2 TGTGCCAGCAGGGGGGCTGGTTCGACCGGGGAGCTGTTTTTT CASRGAGSTGELFF
NA TRBJ1-1 NA 13 TRBV19 TGTGCCAGTAGTGTAGTTATGAACACTGAAGCTTTCTTT CASSVVMNTEAFF
once TRBJ1-2 TRBD1 14 TRBV5-1 TGCGCCAGCAGCCCACAACAGGGGGTGGGAGGCTACACCTTC CASSPQQGVGGYTF
NA TRBJ2-1 TRBD2 15 TRBV10-3 TGTGCCATCAGTGGAAGCGGGGGGGCCTGGGATGAGCAGTTCTTC CAISGSGGAWDEQFF
NA TRBJ1-6 TRBD1 13 TRBV19 TGTGCCAGTATGAAGACAGGGGACGAACCCCTCCACTTT CASMKTGDEPLHF
NA TRBJ1-1 TRBD1 16 TRBV5-1 TGCGCCAGCAGCTTTGGGAGGACAGGGGTGAACACTGAAGCTTTCTTT CASSFGRTGVNTEAFF